These T cell receptor beta chains were read from a single sample in a study of blood T cell repertoires in COVID-19. Assay used: immunoSEQ multiplex PCR; TCRdb lists only in-frame clones, some missing. The profile shows under 450,000 clones, more than 70% of them singletons. The sequenced material came from PBMCs or T cells enriched from blood (not recorded which). These receptors all come from a young man who had recovered from COVID-19. The CDR3 runs from the conserved cysteine through the conserved F or W. The D gene is left open where the match is weak. Size tells how often a clone was seen (once, few, many) or the class of an expanded clone, and some rows leave it out.

clone size: -; CDR3 length: 14; D gene: -; V gene: TRBV6-5; J gene: TRBJ2-7; CDR3 DNA: TGTGCCAGCAGTTTCCAGGGGCCCCATTACGAGCAGTACTTC; CDR3 protein: CASSFQGPHYEQYF
clone size: -; CDR3 length: 15; D gene: TRBD2; V gene: TRBV27; J gene: TRBJ2-1; CDR3 DNA: TGTGCCAGCAGTTTGGGACTACCTAACTACAATGAGCAGTTCTTC; CDR3 protein: CASSLGLPNYNEQFF
clone size: -; CDR3 length: 15; D gene: -; V gene: TRBV7-3; J gene: TRBJ1-4; CDR3 DNA: TGTGCCAGCAGCTTATCCGCGGGGGCCGGGGAAAAACTGTTTTTT; CDR3 protein: CASSLSAGAGEKLFF
clone size: -; CDR3 length: 16; D gene: -; V gene: TRBV9; J gene: TRBJ1-2; CDR3 DNA: TGTGCCAGCAGCGTAGCCTCGACAATAAGCGGCTATGGCTACACCTTC; CDR3 protein: CASSVASTISGYGYTF
clone size: -; CDR3 length: 13; D gene: -; V gene: TRBV7-2; J gene: TRBJ1-1; CDR3 DNA: TGTGCCAGCAGCCCGGGGGGTATCGGTGAAGCTTTCTTT; CDR3 protein: CASSPGGIGEAFF
clone size: -; CDR3 length: 13; D gene: -; V gene: TRBV2; J gene: TRBJ1-5; CDR3 DNA: TGTGCCAGCAGTGAGGCAGGGCGTCAGCCCCAGCATTTT; CDR3 protein: CASSEAGRQPQHF
clone size: -; CDR3 length: 11; D gene: -; V gene: TRBV6-5; J gene: TRBJ1-2; CDR3 DNA: TGTGCCAGCACCGTTAACTATGGCTACACCTTC; CDR3 protein: CASTVNYGYTF
clone size: -; CDR3 length: 14; D gene: -; V gene: TRBV10-3; J gene: TRBJ2-2; CDR3 DNA: TGTGCCATCACAACAGGCACGAACACCGGGGAGCTGTTTTTT; CDR3 protein: CAITTGTNTGELFF
clone size: -; CDR3 length: 18; D gene: -; V gene: TRBV5-6; J gene: TRBJ1-3; CDR3 DNA: TGTGCCAGCAGCTTTAATTCCCCCCGGGTCACCAGAGGAAACACCATATATTTT; CDR3 protein: CASSFNSPRVTRGNTIYF
clone size: -; CDR3 length: 17; D gene: -; V gene: TRBV5-1; J gene: TRBJ2-6; CDR3 DNA: TGCGCCAGCAGCTTGGTTTGGAGAAGCTCTGGGGCCAACGTCCTGACTTTC; CDR3 protein: CASSLVWRSSGANVLTF
clone size: -; CDR3 length: 13; D gene: -; V gene: TRBV4-3; J gene: TRBJ2-7; CDR3 DNA: TGCGCCAGCAGCCAGGGGGCCTCCTACGAGCAGTACTTC; CDR3 protein: CASSQGASYEQYF
clone size: -; CDR3 length: 15; D gene: -; V gene: TRBV18; J gene: TRBJ2-6; CDR3 DNA: TGTGCCAGCTCACCCCCCCGGGGGGGGGCCAACGTCCTGACTTTC; CDR3 protein: CASSPPRGGANVLTF
clone size: -; CDR3 length: 15; D gene: TRBD2; V gene: TRBV7-6; J gene: TRBJ2-7; CDR3 DNA: TGTGCCAGCAGCTTATTGGTAGCGGGGGGTGACGAGCAGTACTTC; CDR3 protein: CASSLLVAGGDEQYF
clone size: -; CDR3 length: 15; D gene: TRBD1; V gene: TRBV19; J gene: TRBJ1-2; CDR3 DNA: TGTGCCAGTAGGACCACAGGGGGGAGTAGCTATGGCTACACCTTC; CDR3 protein: CASRTTGGSSYGYTF
clone size: -; CDR3 length: 14; D gene: TRBD1; V gene: TRBV25-1; J gene: TRBJ2-7; CDR3 DNA: TGTGCCAGCAGCTTCACGACAGGGGCCTACGAGCAGTACTTC; CDR3 protein: CASSFTTGAYEQYF
clone size: -; CDR3 length: 12; D gene: -; V gene: TRBV19; J gene: TRBJ1-2; CDR3 DNA: TGTGCCAGTAGTCCGGAGGCCCCTGGCTACACCTTC; CDR3 protein: CASSPEAPGYTF
clone size: -; CDR3 length: 17; D gene: TRBD1; V gene: TRBV19; J gene: TRBJ2-7; CDR3 DNA: TGTGCCAGTAGTAAGACACCGCCGGGACAGGGGCCCTACGAGCAGTACTTC; CDR3 protein: CASSKTPPGQGPYEQYF
clone size: -; CDR3 length: 16; D gene: -; V gene: TRBV5-1; J gene: TRBJ1-6; CDR3 DNA: TGCGCCAGCAGCTTCGGAACAGGAGACAATAATTCACCCCTCCACTTT; CDR3 protein: CASSFGTGDNNSPLHF
clone size: -; CDR3 length: 15; D gene: -; V gene: TRBV5-6; J gene: TRBJ2-7; CDR3 DNA: TGTGCCAGCAGCTTGGCCAGGGGTATTAGGTACGAGCAGTACTTC; CDR3 protein: CASSLARGIRYEQYF
clone size: once; CDR3 length: 16; D gene: TRBD2; V gene: TRBV14; J gene: TRBJ2-3; CDR3 DNA: TGTGCCAGCAGCCAAAGTCCGGGGGGGCGCACAGATACGCAGTATTTT; CDR3 protein: CASSQSPGGRTDTQYF
clone size: -; CDR3 length: 14; D gene: TRBD1; V gene: TRBV18; J gene: TRBJ1-1; CDR3 DNA: TGTGCCAGCTCACGCGGACAGGGTGAGACTGAAGCTTTCTTT; CDR3 protein: CASSRGQGETEAFF
clone size: -; CDR3 length: 19; D gene: -; V gene: TRBV18; J gene: TRBJ2-6; CDR3 DNA: TGTGCCAGCTCACCACCCGGAGCACAACAATTCTCTGGGGCCAACGTCCTGACTTTC; CDR3 protein: CASSPPGAQQFSGANVLTF